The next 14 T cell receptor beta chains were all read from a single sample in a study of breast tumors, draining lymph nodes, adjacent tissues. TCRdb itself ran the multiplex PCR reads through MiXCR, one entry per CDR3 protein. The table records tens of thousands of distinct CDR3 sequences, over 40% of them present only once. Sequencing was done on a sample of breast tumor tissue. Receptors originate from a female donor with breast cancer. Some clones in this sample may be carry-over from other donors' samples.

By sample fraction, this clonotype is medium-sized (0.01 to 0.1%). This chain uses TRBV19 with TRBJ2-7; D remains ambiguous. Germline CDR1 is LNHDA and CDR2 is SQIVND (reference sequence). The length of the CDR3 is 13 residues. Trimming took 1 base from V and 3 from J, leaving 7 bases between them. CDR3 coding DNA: TGTGCCAGTAGTATAGCACTTGACTACGAGCAGTACTTC. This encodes CASSIALDYEQYF.

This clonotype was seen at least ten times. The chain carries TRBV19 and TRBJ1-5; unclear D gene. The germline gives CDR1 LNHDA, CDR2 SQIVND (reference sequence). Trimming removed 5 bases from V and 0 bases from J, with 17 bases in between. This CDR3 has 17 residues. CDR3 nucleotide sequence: TGTGCCAGTAGTGATAACTTATCTAGGGCTAGCAATCAGCCCCAGCATTTT. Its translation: CASSDNLSRASNQPQHF.

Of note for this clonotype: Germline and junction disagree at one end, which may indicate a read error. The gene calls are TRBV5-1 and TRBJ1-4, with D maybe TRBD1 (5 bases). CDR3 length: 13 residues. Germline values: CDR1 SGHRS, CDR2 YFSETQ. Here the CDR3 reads CASSMGGNENLFF. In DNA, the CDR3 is TGCGCCAGCAGCATGGGGGGAAATGAAAACCTGTTTTTT.

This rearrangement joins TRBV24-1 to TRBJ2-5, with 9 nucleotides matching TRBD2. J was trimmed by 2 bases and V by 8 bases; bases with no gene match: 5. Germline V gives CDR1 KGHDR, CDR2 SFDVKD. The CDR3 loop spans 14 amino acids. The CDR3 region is CATIRLAAQETQYF. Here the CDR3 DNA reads TGTGCCACCATCCGACTAGCGGCTCAAGAGACCCAGTACTTC.

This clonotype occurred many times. CDR3 region: CASSQGRSGNTIYF. CDR3 sequence (DNA): TGTGCCAGCAGCCAAGGCAGGTCCGGAAACACCATATATTTT. The rearrangement joins TRBV4-2 to TRBJ1-3, with D hard to call. Germline V gene lookup returns CDR1 LGHNA and CDR2 YNFKEQ. The CDR3 is 14 amino acids. Trimming pared 1 base from V and 4 bases from J, leaving 8 bases between.

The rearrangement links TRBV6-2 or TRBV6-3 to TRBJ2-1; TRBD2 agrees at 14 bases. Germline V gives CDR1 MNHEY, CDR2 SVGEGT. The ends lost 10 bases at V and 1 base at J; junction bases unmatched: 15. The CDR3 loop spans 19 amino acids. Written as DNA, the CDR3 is TGTGCCACAGTACCTGCGGGACTAGCGGGAGCCCCATCCTACAATGAGCAGTTCTTC. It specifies CATVPAGLAGAPSYNEQFF.

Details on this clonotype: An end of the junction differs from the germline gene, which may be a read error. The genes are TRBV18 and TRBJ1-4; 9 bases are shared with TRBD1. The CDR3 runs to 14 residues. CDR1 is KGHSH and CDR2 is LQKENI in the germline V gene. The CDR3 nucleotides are TGTGCCAGCTCACTGACAGGGGGACGCAACCCATTACTTTTT. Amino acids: CASSLTGGRNPLLF.

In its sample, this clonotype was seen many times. CDR3 region: CASSATAYSNQPQHF. The DNA of the CDR3 is TGTGCCAGCAGCGCGACAGCCTATAGCAATCAGCCCCAGCATTTT. This chain uses TRBV3-2 with TRBJ1-5; TRBD1, the table's D call, lacks a check against the DNA. TRBV3-2 is deemed a pseudogene. The CDR3 has 15 amino acids.

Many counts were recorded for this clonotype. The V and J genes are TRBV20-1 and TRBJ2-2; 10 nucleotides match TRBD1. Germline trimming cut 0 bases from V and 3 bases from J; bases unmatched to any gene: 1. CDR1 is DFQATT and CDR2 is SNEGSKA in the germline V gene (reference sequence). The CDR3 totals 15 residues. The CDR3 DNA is TGCAGTGCTAGAGATGGGACAGGGGACACCGGGGAGCTGTTTTTT. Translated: CSARDGTGDTGELFF.

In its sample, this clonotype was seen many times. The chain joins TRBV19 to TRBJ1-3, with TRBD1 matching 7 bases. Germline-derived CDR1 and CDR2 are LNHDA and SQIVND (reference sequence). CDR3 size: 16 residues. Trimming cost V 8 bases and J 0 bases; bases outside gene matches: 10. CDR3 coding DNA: TGTGCCAGTTGGACTCGGGACAGATTCTCTGGAAACACCATATATTTT. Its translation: CASWTRDRFSGNTIYF. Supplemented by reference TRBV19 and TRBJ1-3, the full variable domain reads DGGITQSPKYLFRKEGQNVTLSCEQNLNHDAMYWYRQDPGQGLRLIYYSQIVNDFQKGDIAEGYSVSREKKESFPLTVTSAQKNPTAFYLCASWTRDRFSGNTIYFGEGSWLTVV.

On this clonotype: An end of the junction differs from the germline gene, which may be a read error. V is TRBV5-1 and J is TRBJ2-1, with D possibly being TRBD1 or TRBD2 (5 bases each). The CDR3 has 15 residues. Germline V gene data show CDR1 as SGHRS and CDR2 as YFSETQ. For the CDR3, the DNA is TGCGCCAGCAGCTGGGACGGTAGCTCCTACGATGAGCAGTTCTTC. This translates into CASSWDGSSYDEQFF.

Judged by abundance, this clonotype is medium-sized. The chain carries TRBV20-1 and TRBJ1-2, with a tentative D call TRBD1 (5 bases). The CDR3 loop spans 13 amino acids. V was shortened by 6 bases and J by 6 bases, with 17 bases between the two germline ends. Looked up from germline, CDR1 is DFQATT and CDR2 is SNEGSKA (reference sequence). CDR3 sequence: CSAGDVAGHGYTF. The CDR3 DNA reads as TGCAGTGCGGGGGACGTAGCGGGGCATGGCTACACCTTC.

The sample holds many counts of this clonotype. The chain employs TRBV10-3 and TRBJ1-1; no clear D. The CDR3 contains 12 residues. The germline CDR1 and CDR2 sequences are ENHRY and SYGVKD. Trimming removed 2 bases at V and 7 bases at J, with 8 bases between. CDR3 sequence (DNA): TGTGCCATCAGTGAGCCCGGAGGTGAAGCTTTCTTT. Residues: CAISEPGGEAFF.

DNA for the CDR3: TGTGCCAGCAGTTTAATTTGGCAGTCCAATGGCTACACCTTC. The encoded protein is CASSLIWQSNGYTF. V is TRBV27 and J is TRBJ1-2, with D unclear. CDR1 is MNHEY and CDR2 is SMNVEV in the germline V gene (reference sequence). The V gene lost 2 bases and the J gene lost 6 bases, with 13 bases spanning the gap. CDR3 length: 14 residues.